Presented here are 19 T cell receptor beta chains from one specimen sequenced in a study of shared clonotypes between healthy human individuals. TCRdb's table, derived via immunoSEQ multiplex PCR, lists solely in-frame clones and lacks some. The sample records 1 million to 1.2 million clones, 77% being singletons. Material for sequencing was memory CD4+ T cells from PBMCs. Stated subset: CD45RA-negative fraction. Receptors originate from a man between 18 and 29 years old in good health. Some clones in this sample may be carry-over from other donors' samples.

CDR3 sequence reads: CASSLSWSVYGYTF. The CDR3 region has the DNA TGTGCCAGCAGTTTATCGTGGTCCGTCTATGGCTACACCTTC. This chain uses TRBV27 with TRBJ1-2; D uncertain. Germline CDR1 reads MNHEY; CDR2 reads SMNVEV (reference sequence). V lost 0 bases and J lost 4, with 9 bases in between. The CDR3 length is 14 residues.

This clone was seen a handful of times. This chain links TRBV30 with TRBJ2-5, with 7 bases that match TRBD2. The V gene's germline CDR1 is GTSNPN and CDR2 SVGIG (reference sequence). This CDR3 comprises 12 residues. V lost 4 bases to trimming and J lost 5 bases; unmatched junction nucleotides: 4. CDR3 amino acids: CAWTASGETQYF. CDR3 nucleotides: TGTGCCTGGACGGCTAGCGGCGAGACCCAGTACTTC. Combining the CDR3 with reference TRBV30 and TRBJ2-5 gives the whole variable domain SQTIHQWPATLVQPVGSPLSLECTVEGTSNPNLYWYRQAAGRGLQLLFYSVGIGQISSEVPQNLSASRPQDRQFILSSKKLLLSDSGFYLCAWTASGETQYFGPGTRLLVL.

The J gene is TRBJ2-1, the V gene TRBV7-3; 15 nucleotides line up with TRBD2. V was clipped by 4 bases and J by 4 bases; unmatched bases: 5. The CDR3 has 17 residues. The germline gives CDR1 SGHTA, CDR2 FQGTGA. CDR3 in DNA: TGTGCCAGCAGCTCCGGACTAGCGGGAGGGCGGTACAATGAGCAGTTCTTC. It codes for CASSSGLAGGRYNEQFF.

This chain links TRBV6-1 with TRBJ2-3; perhaps D is TRBD1 or TRBD2 (5 bases each). Trimming shortened V by 7 bases and J by 0 bases, and 14 bases separated the two germline ends. Germline assignment: CDR1 MNHNS and CDR2 SASEGT. CDR3 length equals 15 residues. CDR3 residues: CASTLGPASTDTQYF. In nucleotides, the CDR3 is TGTGCCAGCACCTTGGGACCCGCGAGCACAGATACGCAGTATTTT.

V is TRBV5-1 and J is TRBJ1-4; D ambiguous. There are 15 residues in the CDR3. Between the trimmed V and J ends, which lost 4 bases and 8 bases, there was a span of 18 bases. Germline lookup yields CDR1 SGHRS and CDR2 YFSETQ. This CDR3 reads CASSVGPGLGEKLFF. CDR3 DNA: TGCGCCAGCAGCGTCGGCCCCGGTCTTGGGGAAAAACTGTTTTTT.

This clone was seen only a few times. This chain joins TRBV27 and TRBJ2-7; TRBD2 might be the D (5 bases). V shed 7 bases and J shed 6 bases, with 16 bases lying between them. The CDR3 contains 13 residues. Germline CDR1 is MNHEY and CDR2 is SMNVEV (reference sequence). The CDR3 coding sequence is TGTGCCAGCATCCGACGGGAAAGCGGCGAGCAGTACTTC. Encoded protein: CASIRRESGEQYF.

The rearrangement uses TRBV28 and TRBJ2-5; TRBD2 aligns across 8 bases. The V gene's germline CDR1 is MDHEN and CDR2 SYDVKM. CDR3 length: 16 amino acids. With V trimmed by 6 bases and J by 5 bases, 14 bases remained unmatched. The CDR3 reads CASSLGSGVRRETQYF. The CDR3 nucleotides are TGTGCCAGCAGCCTTGGTAGCGGGGTAAGACGGGAGACCCAGTACTTC. The full variable domain, completed using reference TRBV28 and TRBJ2-5, is DVKVTQSSRYLVKRTGEKVFLECVQDMDHENMFWYRQDPGLGLRLIYFSYDVKMKEKGDIPEGYSVSREKKERFSLILESASTNQTSMYLCASSLGSGVRRETQYFGPGTRLLVL.

The chain has TRBV7-3 and TRBJ2-3; a weak D match, TRBD2 (6 bases). V dropped 2 bases and J dropped 7 bases, with 16 bases sitting between them. The CDR3 is made up of 15 amino acids. CDR1 SGHTA and CDR2 FQGTGA come from the germline V gene. This CDR3 reads CASSLRVTGEHTQYF. CDR3 sequence (DNA): TGTGCCAGCAGCTTACGGGTCACGGGGGAGCATACGCAGTATTTT.

This chain's CDR3 is CASSHRTSGRGKFF. In DNA, the CDR3 is TGTGCCAGCAGCCACCGGACTAGCGGGCGAGGGAAGTTCTTC. The chain employs TRBV13 and TRBJ2-1; TRBD2 aligns across 11 bases. V trimming: 5 bases; J trimming: 14 bases; junction bases outside the gene matches: 11. From germline, CDR1 is PRHDT and CDR2 FYEKMQ (reference sequence). The CDR3 totals 14 residues.

The J gene is TRBJ2-1, the V gene TRBV29-1, with D unclear. Germline-derived CDR1 and CDR2 are SQVTM and ANQGSEA. The CDR3 extends over 14 amino acids. Trimming removed 2 bases at V and 8 bases at J, with 16 bases between. The chain's CDR3 is CSVELQKRRYEQFF. The CDR3 nucleotides are TGCAGCGTTGAACTCCAAAAAAGGCGTTATGAGCAGTTCTTC.

The chain has TRBV6-1 and TRBJ1-5; no reliable D call. Trimming pared 6 bases from V and 1 base from J, leaving 10 bases between. CDR3 length: 14 amino acids. The germline CDR1 and CDR2 sequences are MNHNS and SASEGT. CDR3 residues: CASRTLYSNQPQHF. Here the CDR3 DNA reads TGTGCCAGCAGGACCCTATACAGCAATCAGCCCCAGCATTTT.

This clone was recorded once. The V and J genes are TRBV4-3 and TRBJ2-1, with 8 nucleotides matching TRBD2. Per germline, CDR1 LGHNA and CDR2 YSLEER. V lost 2 bases, J lost 1 base, and 4 bases stayed unmatched. This CDR3 has 16 residues. The CDR3: CASSQLAGTSYNEQFF. In DNA, the CDR3 is TGCGCCAGCAGCCAATTAGCGGGGACATCCTACAATGAGCAGTTCTTC.

V gene TRBV7-2 combines with J gene TRBJ1-4, with 8 bases aligning to TRBD1. This CDR3 is 13 amino acids long. V shed 5 bases, J shed 8 bases, and the junction held 4 bases outside the gene matches. Looked up from germline, CDR1 is SGHTA and CDR2 is FQGNSA. The CDR3 DNA reads TGTGCCAGCAGCCAGGGGGCCGGGGAAAAACTGTTTTTT. Translation gives CASSQGAGEKLFF.

A word on this clone: Other DNA sequences in the sample encode the same CDR3. V is TRBV28 and J is TRBJ1-4; D remains ambiguous. The V gene lost 6 bases and the J gene lost 2 bases, with 4 bases spanning the gap. The CDR3 has 12 residues. Looked up from germline, CDR1 is MDHEN and CDR2 is SYDVKM. As DNA, the CDR3 is TGTGCCAGCAGGGGTACTAATGAAAAACTGTTTTTT. This codes for CASRGTNEKLFF.

This clone showed up just once. The rearrangement uses TRBV4-2 and TRBJ1-4, with TRBD1 identical over 7 bases. Germline CDR1 and CDR2: LGHNA and YNFKEQ. The CDR3 totals 19 residues. V shed 0 bases and J 7 bases; nucleotides not matched to a gene: 17. Here the CDR3 reads CASSQDVPYTGGGGEKLFF. The CDR3, as DNA: TGTGCCAGCAGCCAAGATGTACCCTATACAGGAGGGGGCGGTGAAAAACTGTTTTTT.

The rearrangement uses TRBV12-5 and TRBJ2-7; 10 bases agree with TRBD2. Trimming cost V 7 bases and J 6 bases; bases outside gene matches: 9. The CDR3 spans 14 residues. Looked up from germline, CDR1 is LGHNT and CDR2 is FRNRAP. The CDR3 coding sequence is TGTGCTAGTGCCATGACTAGCGGGCTTTCCGAGCAGTACTTC. Amino acids: CASAMTSGLSEQYF.

In the case of this clone: Additional DNA sequences in this sample encode the identical CDR3. The genes are TRBV18 and TRBJ2-5; 12 bases fit TRBD2. CDR3 size: 16 residues. The ends lost 0 bases at V and 4 bases at J; junction bases unmatched: 3. Per the germline V gene, CDR1 is KGHSH and CDR2 is LQKENI. The CDR3, as DNA: TGTGCCAGCTCACCACCGAGACTAGCGGGAGTAGAGACCCAGTACTTC. Residues: CASSPPRLAGVETQYF. The full variable domain, its missing parts supplied by reference TRBV18 and TRBJ2-5, is NAGVMQNPRHLVRRRGQEARLRCSPMKGHSHVYWYRQLPEEGLKFMVYLQKENIIDESGMPKERFSAEFPKEGPSILRIQQVVRGDSAAYFCASSPPRLAGVETQYFGPGTRLLVL.

The V gene is TRBV25-1, the J gene TRBJ1-2, with D hard to call. CDR3 size: 12 residues. Germline assignment: CDR1 MGHDK and CDR2 SYGVNS. Trimming took 3 bases from V and 2 from J, leaving 4 bases between them. CDR3 bases: TGTGCCAGCAGTGACAGAAACTATGGCTACACCTTC. Residues: CASSDRNYGYTF.

The chain uses TRBV14 and TRBJ2-7, with a possible D match to TRBD1 (6 bases). The germline V and J ends were trimmed by 4 bases and 2 bases, with 15 bases remaining between them. The length of the CDR3 is 15 residues. Per germline, CDR1 SGHDN and CDR2 FVKESK. The CDR3 is CASSPPGQSTYEQYF. CDR3 DNA sequence: TGTGCCAGCAGCCCTCCGGGACAAAGTACCTACGAGCAGTACTTC.